This TCR beta chain comes out of a study of T cells in Graves' hyperthyroidism and ophthalmopathy. The investigators amplified TCR beta CDR3 regions from RNA transcripts. During a first-round RT-PCR of the TCR CDR3, the HTBI primer set was used. TCRdb reanalysed the multiplex PCR reads using MiXCR and keeps one entry per CDR3 protein. Of 550,000 to 850,000 distinct CDR3 sequences in the sample, about 17% were seen once. The CDR3 is 17 amino acids. V was cut by 2 bases and J by 4 bases, with 19 bases left in between. Germline V lookup: CDR1 SGHVS, CDR2 FQNEAQ. This clonotype showed up many times. The sequenced sample was blood. The rearrangement joins TRBV7-8 to TRBJ2-3; D call uncertain. The TCR comes from a woman between 45 and 60 years old with Graves' hyperthyroidism that later progressed to Graves' ophthalmopathy. For the CDR3, the DNA is TGTGCCAGCAGCTTATGGTGGTTCCGAGGTGGCCCAGATACGCAGTATTTT. Its translation is CASSLWWFRGGPDTQYF.